These 15 T cell receptor beta chains were all obtained from the same sample, sequenced in a study of T cells in Graves' hyperthyroidism and ophthalmopathy. What was amplified from RNA transcripts were TCR beta CDR3 regions. HTBI primers were used for first-round RT-PCR of the TCR CDR3. TCRdb itself ran the multiplex PCR reads through MiXCR, one entry per CDR3 protein. The repertoire holds a few hundred thousand distinct CDR3 sequences, with over 45% as singletons. Sequences were obtained from peripheral blood or thyroid tissue (not recorded which). These receptors came from an adult woman with Graves' disease, either hyperthyroidism or ophthalmopathy (not recorded which).

CDR3 in amino acids: CASSLSREETQYF. The CDR3 region has the DNA TGTGCCAGCAGCTTGTCCAGGGAAGAGACCCAGTACTTC. The J gene is TRBJ2-5, the V gene TRBV7-3; TRBD1 is a possible D gene (5 bases). V was clipped by 3 bases and J by 3 bases, with 8 bases between them. CDR3 length equals 13 residues. Germline assignment: CDR1 SGHTA and CDR2 FQGTGA.

This clonotype appeared a single time. The V call is TRBV10-3, the J call TRBJ2-2; a possible D gene is TRBD1 (6 bases). V was shortened by 5 bases and J by 1 base, with 11 bases between the two germline ends. CDR3 length: 15 amino acids. In germline, CDR1 is ENHRY, CDR2 SYGVKD. The CDR3 protein is CAISTGTKNTGELFF. The CDR3 region has the DNA TGTGCCATCAGTACCGGGACAAAGAACACCGGGGAGCTGTTTTTT.

The rearrangement joins TRBV20-1 to TRBJ2-5; the match to TRBD2 covers 9 bases. The CDR3 runs to 16 residues. J lost 1 base, V lost 0 bases, and 6 bases had no gene match. From germline, CDR1 is DFQATT and CDR2 SNEGSKA (reference sequence). In nucleotides, the CDR3 is TGCAGTGCTAGAGATATGGAGACTAGCGGCCAAGAGACCCAGTACTTC. This translates into CSARDMETSGQETQYF.

This clonotype was seen many times. This rearrangement joins TRBV4-1 to TRBJ1-5, with 7 nucleotides matching TRBD1. J lost 7 bases, V lost 1 base, and 7 bases had no gene match. CDR3 length equals 15 residues. In germline, CDR1 is MGHRA, CDR2 YSYEKL. The CDR3 loop reads CASSQGQGVEQPQHF. The CDR3 DNA is TGCGCCAGCAGCCAAGGACAGGGCGTCGAACAGCCCCAGCATTTT.

In this sample, this clonotype turned up once. V gene TRBV7-9 combines with J gene TRBJ1-5; D possibly corresponds to TRBD1 (5 bases). The length of the CDR3 is 15 residues. The germline V gene encodes CDR1 SEHNR and CDR2 FQNEAQ (reference sequence). The V gene lost 5 bases and the J gene lost 11 bases, with 22 bases spanning the gap. CDR3 DNA: TGTGCCAGCAGCGGGGTAGCGGGGGTCCAAGAGACCCAGCATTTT. Translation gives CASSGVAGVQETQHF.

About this clonotype itself: The CDR3 does not close with the conserved phenylalanine or tryptophan, likely indicating a read error. The rearrangement joins TRBV7-2 to TRBJ1-1; weak D call: TRBD1 (5 bases). CDR3 size: 13 residues. Germline CDR1 SGHTA, CDR2 FQGNSA. Trimming took off 5 bases at V and 1 base at J, with 8 bases between the two ends. The CDR3 region has the DNA TGTGCCAGCAGCAACGACAGGAACACTGAAGCTTTCCCT. This encodes CASSNDRNTEAFP.

This clonotype came up many times. Written as DNA, the CDR3 is TGCAGCGTTGAACGTGGTGGGACAGGGATGGAGACCCAGTACTTC. Its translation is CSVERGGTGMETQYF. V usage is TRBV29-1 and J usage is TRBJ2-5; 9 nucleotides line up with TRBD1. V lost 2 bases and J lost 5; bases outside the gene matches: 9. The CDR3 sequence is 15 residues long. The germline V gene encodes CDR1 SQVTM and CDR2 ANQGSEA.

This sequence joins TRBV4-2 and TRBJ1-5; no definite D call. Trimming took off 0 bases at V and 1 base at J, with 7 bases between the two ends. The germline CDR1 and CDR2 sequences are LGHNA and YNFKEQ. The CDR3 runs 15 residues. The CDR3 sequence is CASSQETGSNQPQHF. The CDR3 nucleotides are TGTGCCAGCAGCCAAGAGACGGGCAGCAATCAGCCCCAGCATTTT.

As regards this clonotype: A read error is possible here, since a much larger clone lies one base away. This chain links TRBV7-9 with TRBJ2-2; possibly TRBD1 for D (6 bases). V was pared by 7 bases and J by 4 bases, with 13 bases between. The germline CDR1 and CDR2 sequences are SEHNR and FQNEAQ (reference sequence). The CDR3 sequence is 14 residues long. CDR3 nucleotide sequence: TGTGCCAGCACGAGGGACACGGGCACCGGGGAGCTGTTTTTT. Its protein product is CASTRDTGTGELFF. The complete variable domain, with remaining parts taken from reference TRBV7-9 and TRBJ2-2, reads DTGVSQNPRHKITKRGQNVTFRCDPISEHNRLYWYRQTLGQGPEFLTYFQNEAQLEKSRLLSDRFSAERPKGSFSTLEIQRTEQGDSAMYLCASTRDTGTGELFFGEGSRLTVL.

J is TRBJ1-5 and V is TRBV12-3 or TRBV12-4; perhaps TRBD1 as D (5 bases). Trimming stripped 7 bases from V and 9 bases from J, with 13 bases between. This CDR3 has 12 amino acids. The CDR3 loop reads CASIQGGGPQHF. DNA for the CDR3: TGTGCCAGCATCCAGGGCGGGGGGCCCCAGCATTTT.

This clonotype was counted ten times or more. The chain employs TRBV19 and TRBJ1-1; tentative D call: TRBD1 (6 bases). V lost 8 bases and J lost 0, with 16 bases in between. CDR1 LNHDA and CDR2 SQIVND come from the germline V gene (reference sequence). There are 15 residues in the CDR3. Here the CDR3 DNA reads TGTGCCAGTGGCTCCAGGGGCGCTATGAACACTGAAGCTTTCTTT. Protein sequence: CASGSRGAMNTEAFF.

The CDR3 nucleotides are TGCAGTGCTAGAGAGGGGGGCAAGGAAAAACTGTTTTTT. Amino acids: CSAREGGKEKLFF. The genes are TRBV20-1 and TRBJ1-4; the D gene is possibly TRBD1 (6 bases). The ends were cut back, 0 bases at V and 8 bases at J, with 10 bases in the middle. Germline V gene data show CDR1 as DFQATT and CDR2 as SNEGSKA (reference sequence). CDR3 length: 13 amino acids.

This sequence joins TRBV9 and TRBJ1-1; D unclear. CDR1 is SGDLS, CDR2 YYNGEE, per germline. V dropped 0 bases and J dropped 10 bases, with 10 bases sitting between them. The CDR3 sequence is 12 residues long. The CDR3 protein is CASSVEKGRAFF. The CDR3 region has the DNA TGTGCCAGCAGCGTAGAGAAAGGGAGAGCTTTCTTT.

This clonotype was counted at least ten times. The CDR3 protein is CASSILTNTEAFF. The CDR3 DNA reads as TGTGCCAGTAGTATATTGACCAACACTGAAGCTTTCTTT. The chain has TRBV19 and TRBJ1-1; no clear D. The CDR3 is made up of 13 amino acids. V was trimmed by 2 bases and J by 2 bases, leaving 6 bases between them. CDR1 and CDR2 from the germline V gene are LNHDA and SQIVND (reference sequence).

The chain joins TRBV10-3 to TRBJ2-5, with 11 bases lining up with TRBD1. CDR1 and CDR2 from the germline V gene are ENHRY and SYGVKD. With V trimmed by 6 bases and J by 4 bases, 4 bases remained unmatched. This CDR3 comprises 14 residues. The CDR3 region is CAIRRTGGRETQYF. In DNA form, the CDR3 reads TGTGCCATCAGAAGGACAGGGGGCCGAGAGACCCAGTACTTC.